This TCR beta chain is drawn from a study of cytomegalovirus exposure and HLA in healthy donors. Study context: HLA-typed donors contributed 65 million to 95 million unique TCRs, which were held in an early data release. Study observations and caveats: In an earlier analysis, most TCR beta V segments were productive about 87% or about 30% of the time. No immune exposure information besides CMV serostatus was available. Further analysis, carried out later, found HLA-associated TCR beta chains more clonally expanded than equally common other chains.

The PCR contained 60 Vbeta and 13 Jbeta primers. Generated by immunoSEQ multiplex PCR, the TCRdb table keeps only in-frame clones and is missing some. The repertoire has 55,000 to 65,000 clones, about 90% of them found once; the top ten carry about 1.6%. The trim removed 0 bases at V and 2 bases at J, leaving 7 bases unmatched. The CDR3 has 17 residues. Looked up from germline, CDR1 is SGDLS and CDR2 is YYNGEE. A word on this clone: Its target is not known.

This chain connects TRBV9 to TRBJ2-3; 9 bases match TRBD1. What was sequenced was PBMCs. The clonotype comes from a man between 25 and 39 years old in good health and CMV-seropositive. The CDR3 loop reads CASSVAGQGTYTDTQYF. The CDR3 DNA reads TGTGCCAGCAGCGTAGCTGGACAGGGGACCTACACAGATACGCAGTATTTT. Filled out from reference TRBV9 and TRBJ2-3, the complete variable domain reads DSGVTQTPKHLITATGQRVTLRCSPRSGDLSVYWYQQSLDQGLQFLIQYYNGEERAKGNILERFSAQQFPDLHSELNLSSLELGDSALYFCASSVAGQGTYTDTQYFGPGTRLTVL.